This T cell receptor beta chain was sequenced during a study of OX40 agonist ivuxolimab in advanced cancers. About the study: It was ivuxolimab, an agonistic anti-OX40 (CD134) antibody, that patients were treated with.

V trimming: 4 bases; J trimming: 7 bases; junction bases outside the gene matches: 11. This CDR3 region has 15 residues. The germline CDR1 and CDR2 sequences are SGDLS and YYNGEE. Repertoires were generated with immunoSEQ multiplex PCR, while TCRdb's copy carries only in-frame clones and drops some. Of roughly 110,000 clones in the sample, 75% to 95% were seen once. The TCR originated in an adult with an advanced solid tumor such as melanoma, head and neck, liver or kidney cancer. Source: CD4+ or CD8+ T cells sorted from blood, taken in a trial of the OX40 agonist ivuxolimab. The rearrangement joins TRBV9 to TRBJ2-1, with 7 bases fitting TRBD2. The CDR3 protein is CASSPRLALRNEQFF. CDR3 nucleotide sequence: TGTGCCAGCAGCCCACGACTAGCACTGAGAAATGAGCAGTTCTTC.